Listed below are T cell receptor beta chains from one sample, sequenced in a study of CD8 T cells in ankylosing spondylitis. A single record per CDR3 protein comes from TCRdb applying MiXCR to the 5' RACE reads. Of about 180,000 distinct CDR3 sequences in the sample, 9.8% were seen once. Sequenced sample: blood, either unsorted or a sorted T cell fraction (not recorded which). These receptors all stem from a female donor with ankylosing spondylitis or in good health (not recorded which). CDR3s include the opening cysteine and the closing phenylalanine or tryptophan. The D gene is left open where the match is weak. Size is stated for part of the rows, as once, few or many counts, or as a class when the clone is expanded.

j_call d_call v_call clone_size cdr3_aa cdr3_nt
TRBJ2-5 NA TRBV4-3 NA CASSQDRPFSETQYF TGCGCCAGCAGCCAAGATAGGCCCTTTTCAGAGACCCAGTACTTC
TRBJ2-7 TRBD1 TRBV20-1 few CNARGQGVSGQYF TGCAATGCTAGGGGACAGGGGGTTAGTGGGCAGTACTTC
TRBJ2-7 TRBD1 TRBV7-9 few CASSPRQGRVYEQYF TGTGCCAGCAGCCCCCGACAGGGCCGGGTCTACGAGCAGTACTTC
TRBJ2-7 NA TRBV5-1 NA CASSFRQTAYEQYF TGCGCCAGCAGCTTCCGGCAGACTGCCTACGAGCAGTACTTC
TRBJ1-2 NA TRBV11-2 NA CASSLVNQVGPLLNGYTF TGTGCCAGCAGCTTAGTCAATCAAGTCGGTCCCCTCTTAAATGGCTACACCTTC
TRBJ2-5 NA TRBV19 NA CASSIAGGGQETQYF TGTGCCAGTAGTATAGCAGGGGGAGGACAAGAGACCCAGTACTTC
TRBJ2-1 NA TRBV20-1 many CSARPLLVTEPGNEQFF TGCAGTGCTAGACCTTTACTGGTAACCGAACCTGGGAATGAGCAGTTCTTC
TRBJ1-2 NA TRBV6-5 NA CATVNYGYTF TGTGCCACTGTGAACTATGGCTACACCTTC
TRBJ2-7 TRBD2 TRBV7-2 few CASSPPGTSGIQEQYF TGTGCCAGCAGCCCACCCGGGACTAGCGGGATACAAGAGCAGTACTTC
TRBJ2-1 TRBD2 TRBV9 NA CASSPLAGVGIEQFF TGTGCCAGCAGCCCTCTAGCGGGAGTCGGAATTGAGCAGTTCTTC
TRBJ2-7 NA TRBV5-1 NA CASGGQFSAEQYF TGCGCCAGCGGTGGACAGTTCTCAGCCGAGCAGTACTTC